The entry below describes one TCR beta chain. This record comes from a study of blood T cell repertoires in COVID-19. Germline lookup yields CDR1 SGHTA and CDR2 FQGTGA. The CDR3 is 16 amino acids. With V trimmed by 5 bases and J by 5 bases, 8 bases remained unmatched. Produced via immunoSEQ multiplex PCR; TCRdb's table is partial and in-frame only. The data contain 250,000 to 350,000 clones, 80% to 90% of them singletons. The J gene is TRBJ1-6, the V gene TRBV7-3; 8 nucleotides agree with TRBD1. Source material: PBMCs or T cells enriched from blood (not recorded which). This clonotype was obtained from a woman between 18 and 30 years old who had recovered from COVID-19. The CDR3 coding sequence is TGTGCCAGCAGCCTAGACGACAGGGGCCATAATTCACCCCTCCACTTT. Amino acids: CASSLDDRGHNSPLHF.